This T cell receptor beta chain was sequenced in a study of T cell responses to AZD1222 COVID-19 vaccine. Study-level findings and limits: Targeting of unmutated variant regions was reportedly seen in nearly half of spike-specific TCRs.

Analysis merged second doses at about 4 or about 12 weeks. Germline CDR1 ENHRY, CDR2 SYGVKD. This CDR3 has 15 residues. V was pared by 0 bases and J by 7 bases, with 13 bases between. Produced via immunoSEQ multiplex PCR; TCRdb's table is partial and in-frame only. This table has over 120,000 clones, approximately 92% appearing once. Comment on this clone: The target antigen is unknown.

The input for sequencing was peripheral blood, taken 28 days after the second AZD1222 dose. The TCR sequence derives from an adult who received the AZD1222 COVID-19 vaccine. This rearrangement joins TRBV10-3 to TRBJ2-1, with a tentative D call TRBD2 (6 bases). The CDR3 loop reads CAISESGGSTNEQFF. The CDR3 bases are TGTGCCATCAGTGAGTCTGGGGGGAGTACGAATGAGCAGTTCTTC.